These 26 T cell receptor beta chains share one sample of origin, sequenced in a study of CD8+CD57+ T cells in acquired aplastic anemia. TCR beta VDJ and CDR3 profiling used genomic DNA as template. Using its own MiXCR run on the reads, TCRdb lists one record per CDR3 protein. The profile shows fewer than 70,000 distinct CDR3 sequences, 45% to 55% of them singletons. The sample was sorted CD4+, CD8+, or CD8+CD57+ T cells (not recorded which) from PBMCs. These TCRs come from a human donor in good health, serving as a control.

The chain has TRBV19 and TRBJ1-3; 10 positions agree with TRBD1. From germline, CDR1 is LNHDA and CDR2 SQIVND (reference sequence). The CDR3 is 15 residues long. V was clipped by 7 bases and J by 2 bases; unmatched bases: 5. The DNA of the CDR3 is TGTGCCAGTATCCCCGACAGGGGGCCTGGAAACACCATATATTTT. Translating gives CASIPDRGPGNTIYF.

This chain links TRBV20-1 with TRBJ2-1, with 11 bases that match TRBD2. Germline V gene lookup returns CDR1 DFQATT and CDR2 SNEGSKA (reference sequence). Losses at the gene ends were 6 bases for V and 0 bases for J; bases not matched to a gene: 7. CDR3 length: 16 amino acids. This CDR3 is CSAVTSGVSSYNEQFF. In nucleotides, the CDR3 is TGCAGTGCGGTGACTAGCGGGGTTAGCTCCTACAATGAGCAGTTCTTC.

This clonotype showed up just a few times. This rearrangement joins TRBV9 to TRBJ1-6, with TRBD1 identical over 7 bases. Germline V CDR1 and CDR2: SGDLS, YYNGEE. There are 15 residues in the CDR3. The V segment lost 1 base and the J segment 8 bases; nucleotides outside the gene matches: 6. The CDR3: CASSVTGTAHSPLHF. The CDR3 coding sequence is TGTGCCAGCAGCGTAACCGGGACAGCACATTCACCCCTCCACTTT.

This clonotype was detected many times. CDR3 nucleotide sequence: TGTGCCAGCAGTGAATTAGTCGACAACTATGGCTACACCTTC. Translating gives CASSELVDNYGYTF. The chain uses TRBV6-1 and TRBJ1-2, with D hard to call. Trimming removed 2 bases at V and 2 bases at J, with 9 bases between. Looked up from germline, CDR1 is MNHNS and CDR2 is SASEGT. This CDR3 contains 14 residues.

The chain joins TRBV29-1 to TRBJ2-3; D is ambiguous. CDR1 is SQVTM and CDR2 is ANQGSEA in the germline V gene. This CDR3 comprises 14 residues. Trimming left V 3 bases short and J 4 bases short, with 14 bases between. The CDR3 DNA follows: TGCAGCGTTGACGGTGTCTCTTCCCCAGATACGCAGTATTTT. Translating gives CSVDGVSSPDTQYF.

The chain joins TRBV20-1 to TRBJ2-7, with 8 bases identical to TRBD1. This CDR3 comprises 15 residues. V trimming: 1 base; J trimming: 2 bases; junction bases outside the gene matches: 7. The germline V gene has CDR1 DFQATT and CDR2 SNEGSKA (reference sequence). The CDR3 DNA reads as TGCAGTGCTAGAGGGACAGGGTTTGGAGCCTACGAGCAGTACTTC. The encoded protein is CSARGTGFGAYEQYF.

The chain joins TRBV11-1 to TRBJ2-1; D is unresolved. Germline V gene data show CDR1 as SGHAT and CDR2 as FQDESV (reference sequence). The CDR3 sequence is 16 residues long. The V end lost 1 base, the J end lost 0 bases, and 10 bases lay between the germline ends. Here the CDR3 reads CASSLVRSSSYNEQFF. For the CDR3, the DNA is TGTGCCAGCAGCTTAGTCAGAAGTAGCTCCTACAATGAGCAGTTCTTC.

The chain uses TRBV2 and TRBJ1-2, with D tentatively TRBD1 (6 bases). V lost 6 bases, J lost 4 bases, and 15 bases lay in between. Germline CDR1 and CDR2: SNHLY and FYNNEI. This CDR3 contains 14 residues. This CDR3 reads CASSNREYGYGYTF. The DNA for the CDR3 is TGTGCCAGCAGCAACAGGGAGTACGGCTATGGCTACACCTTC.

Note on this clonotype: A much bigger clone sits one base away, suggesting this may be a read error. This chain connects TRBV27 to TRBJ2-1; the D gene is possibly TRBD1 (6 bases). The CDR3 length is 16 residues. CDR1 MNHEY and CDR2 SMNVEV come from the germline V gene (reference sequence). Trimming shortened V by 5 bases and J by 6 bases, and 20 bases separated the two germline ends. The CDR3 reads CASSTGSYVSCNEQFF. For the CDR3, the DNA is TGTGCCAGCAGTACAGGGTCATACGTCAGCTGCAATGAGCAGTTCTTC.

This clonotype appeared many times. The V gene is TRBV7-9, the J gene TRBJ2-7; the match to TRBD2 covers 15 bases. The trim removed 4 bases at V and 0 bases at J, leaving 7 bases unmatched. CDR1 is SEHNR, CDR2 FQNEAQ, per germline (reference sequence). This CDR3 is built from 18 residues. The CDR3 sequence: CASSSGLAGGPISYEQYF. DNA of the CDR3: TGTGCCAGCAGCTCCGGACTAGCGGGAGGGCCGATCTCCTACGAGCAGTACTTC. Using reference TRBV7-9 and TRBJ2-7 for the parts outside the CDR3, the full variable domain is DTGVSQNPRHKITKRGQNVTFRCDPISEHNRLYWYRQTLGQGPEFLTYFQNEAQLEKSRLLSDRFSAERPKGSFSTLEIQRTEQGDSAMYLCASSSGLAGGPISYEQYFGPGTRLTVT.

This clonotype was seen just once. The rearrangement links TRBV5-6 to TRBJ2-7, with D uncertain. The CDR3 spans 14 residues. Germline V lookup: CDR1 SGHDT, CDR2 YYEEEE. Trimming took 2 bases from V and 0 from J, leaving 9 bases between them. CDR3 amino acids: CASSLEPISYEQYF. CDR3 DNA: TGTGCCAGCAGCTTAGAGCCCATCTCCTACGAGCAGTACTTC.

This clonotype occurred a few times. This sequence joins TRBV7-2 and TRBJ1-6; TRBD1 is a possible D gene (5 bases). Germline V CDR1 and CDR2: SGHTA, FQGNSA. The CDR3 totals 14 residues. Trimming left V 5 bases short and J 6 bases short, with 11 bases between. The CDR3 sequence is CASSRAGANSPLHF. The CDR3 DNA follows: TGTGCCAGCAGCCGTGCCGGGGCTAATTCACCCCTCCACTTT.

The chain carries TRBV11-2 and TRBJ2-2; a possible D gene is TRBD2 (5 bases). This CDR3 has 13 amino acids. The germline V and J ends were trimmed by 5 bases and 7 bases, with 11 bases remaining between them. CDR1 and CDR2 from the germline V gene are SGHAT and FQNNGV. In DNA form, the CDR3 reads TGTGCCAGCAGCGCTACGGCGGGCGGGGAGCTGTTTTTT. Translated, it gives CASSATAGGELFF.

The chain combines TRBV5-1 with TRBJ2-5; 9 bases fit TRBD2. Trimming cost V 0 bases and J 4 bases; bases outside gene matches: 4. The CDR3 runs 15 residues. Germline CDR1 and CDR2: SGHRS and YFSETQ. CDR3 sequence (DNA): TGCGCCAGCAGCTTGGTGGCGGGGGGGCCAGAGACCCAGTACTTC. It yields the protein CASSLVAGGPETQYF. Drawing the rest from reference TRBV5-1 and TRBJ2-5, the complete variable domain is KAGVTQTPRYLIKTRGQQVTLSCSPISGHRSVSWYQQTPGQGLQFLFEYFSETQRNKGNFPGRFSGRQFSNSRSEMNVSTLELGDSALYLCASSLVAGGPETQYFGPGTRLLVL.

DNA of the CDR3: TGCAGCGGGGGGAGTTTGAATGGCTACACCTTC. Encoded protein: CSGGSLNGYTF. The gene calls are TRBV29-1 and TRBJ1-2, with D perhaps matching TRBD1 (5 bases). The CDR3 loop spans 11 amino acids. Germline CDR1 is SQVTM and CDR2 is ANQGSEA. The germline V and J ends were trimmed by 7 bases and 6 bases, with 12 bases remaining between them.

This clonotype rates as medium-sized. V and J are TRBV2 and TRBJ1-6; 9 nucleotides line up with TRBD1. This CDR3 has 15 amino acids. Per the germline V gene, CDR1 is SNHLY and CDR2 is FYNNEI. V lost 4 bases to trimming and J lost 10 bases; unmatched junction nucleotides: 8. This CDR3 is CASSGNRGLGSPLHF. CDR3 bases: TGTGCCAGCAGTGGGAACAGGGGGCTGGGATCACCCCTCCACTTT.

The chain carries TRBV24-1 and TRBJ2-3; D unclear. V gave up 0 bases and J gave up 0 bases, with 9 bases separating them. The germline V gene encodes CDR1 KGHDR and CDR2 SFDVKD. CDR3 length: 16 amino acids. CDR3 loop: CATSDLTMGSTDTQYF. In nucleotides, the CDR3 is TGTGCCACCAGTGATTTGACTATGGGAAGCACAGATACGCAGTATTTT.

This clonotype came up many times. The CDR3 nucleotides read TGCAGTGCTAGAGATAGGCAGGTGGCCGGCGAGCAGTACTTC. It codes for CSARDRQVAGEQYF. The chain has TRBV20-1 and TRBJ2-7, with D hard to call. The germline V gene has CDR1 DFQATT and CDR2 SNEGSKA (reference sequence). This CDR3 spans 14 amino acids. V lost 0 bases to trimming and J lost 6 bases, with 15 bases between them.

V usage is TRBV24-1 and J usage is TRBJ2-1, with 9 bases aligning to TRBD1. Germline V gene sequence: CDR1 KGHDR, CDR2 SFDVKD. V lost 5 bases, J lost 8 bases, and 6 bases stayed unmatched. The CDR3 extends over 14 amino acids. CDR3 sequence: CATSGGTGIHEQFF. In nucleotides, the CDR3 is TGTGCCACCAGTGGTGGGACAGGGATCCATGAGCAGTTCTTC.

The chain recombines TRBV10-1 with TRBJ2-2; the D gene could be TRBD1 or TRBD2 (5 bases each). V lost 3 bases, J lost 7 bases, and 18 bases lay in between. Looked up from germline, CDR1 is WNHNN and CDR2 is SYGVQD (reference sequence). The CDR3 is 16 amino acids. CDR3 nucleotide sequence: TGCGCCAGCAGTGACATCCAGGCAGGGACCGGCGGGGAGCTGTTTTTT. Translation gives CASSDIQAGTGGELFF.

V usage is TRBV24-1 and J usage is TRBJ2-7; D is unclear. The CDR3 sequence is 13 residues long. The germline CDR1 and CDR2 sequences are KGHDR and SFDVKD. Trimming cost V 9 bases and J 7 bases, with 18 bases left between them. CDR3 in DNA: TGTGCCACCTCCGTCACGGGTTTACGAGAGCAGTACTTC. Translated, it gives CATSVTGLREQYF.

As for this clonotype: Compared with germline, one end of the junction differs, possibly owing to a read error. The gene calls are TRBV20-1 and TRBJ2-3, with TRBD1 as a possible D gene (5 bases). The CDR3 has 14 residues. Germline lookup yields CDR1 DFQATT and CDR2 SNEGSKA (reference sequence). The CDR3 reads CSTVDLKGTGTQYF. CDR3 nucleotides: TGCAGTACTGTGGACCTGAAGGGCACAGGTACGCAGTATTTT.

The chain is built from TRBV11-2 and TRBJ1-2, with TRBD1 matching 9 bases. The CDR3 contains 16 residues. V dropped 5 bases and J dropped 4; count of bases not matched to a gene: 11. Germline V lookup: CDR1 SGHAT, CDR2 FQNNGV. CDR3 sequence reads: CASSPRGGGQGYGYTF. The CDR3 coding sequence is TGTGCCAGCAGCCCCAGAGGAGGGGGACAGGGCTATGGCTACACCTTC.

In its sample, this clonotype was seen a few times. V and J are TRBV7-2 and TRBJ1-1; no clear D gene. Deletions cut 1 base from V and 4 bases from J, with 4 bases between. The CDR3 spans 12 residues. The germline CDR1 and CDR2 sequences are SGHTA and FQGNSA. CDR3 amino acids: CASSLESTEAFF. The CDR3 nucleotides read TGTGCCAGCAGCTTAGAGAGCACTGAAGCTTTCTTT.

Note on this clonotype: This clone may be a read error of a much larger clone one base away. The CDR3 DNA is TGTGCTAGTGGTTTGGTCCCAATAGCGGGAGCTAGCACAGATACGCAGTATTTT. Protein sequence: CASGLVPIAGASTDTQYF. The chain employs TRBV12-5 and TRBJ2-3; 9 bases align to TRBD2. V lost 0 bases to trimming and J lost 0 bases; unmatched junction nucleotides: 7. Germline-derived CDR1 and CDR2 are LGHNT and FRNRAP. This CDR3 has 18 residues.

This clonotype was observed many times. The chain uses TRBV12-3 or TRBV12-4 and TRBJ2-3; 8 nucleotides align to TRBD2. This CDR3 has 15 amino acids. V trimming: 4 bases; J trimming: 4 bases; junction bases outside the gene matches: 7. The CDR3 sequence: CASSYSGSLADTQYF. In DNA form, the CDR3 reads TGTGCCAGCAGTTACAGCGGGAGCCTCGCAGATACGCAGTATTTT.